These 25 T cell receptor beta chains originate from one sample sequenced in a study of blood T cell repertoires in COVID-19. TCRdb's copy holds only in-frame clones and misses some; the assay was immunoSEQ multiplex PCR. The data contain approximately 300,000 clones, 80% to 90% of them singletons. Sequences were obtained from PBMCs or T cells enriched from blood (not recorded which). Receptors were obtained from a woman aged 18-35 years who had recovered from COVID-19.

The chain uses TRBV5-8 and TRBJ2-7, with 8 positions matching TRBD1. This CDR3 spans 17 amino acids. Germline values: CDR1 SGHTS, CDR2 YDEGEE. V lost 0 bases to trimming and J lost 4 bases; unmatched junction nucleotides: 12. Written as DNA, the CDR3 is TGTGCCAGCAGCTTGGTGGGGACAGGCGCTCGTCTGTACGAGCAGTACTTC. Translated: CASSLVGTGARLYEQYF. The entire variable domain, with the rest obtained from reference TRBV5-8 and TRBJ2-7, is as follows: EAGVTQSPTHLIKTRGQQATLRCSPISGHTSVYWYQQALGLGLQFLLWYDEGEERNRGNFPPRFSGRQFPNYSSELNVNALELEDSALYLCASSLVGTGARLYEQYFGPGTRLTVT.

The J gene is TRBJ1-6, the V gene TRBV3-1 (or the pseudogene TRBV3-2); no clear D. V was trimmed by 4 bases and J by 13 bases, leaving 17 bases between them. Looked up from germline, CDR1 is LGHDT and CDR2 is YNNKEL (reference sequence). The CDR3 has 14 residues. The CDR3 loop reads CASSLTGSPTPLHF. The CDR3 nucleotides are TGTGCCAGCAGCCTGACCGGGAGTCCCACGCCCCTCCACTTT.

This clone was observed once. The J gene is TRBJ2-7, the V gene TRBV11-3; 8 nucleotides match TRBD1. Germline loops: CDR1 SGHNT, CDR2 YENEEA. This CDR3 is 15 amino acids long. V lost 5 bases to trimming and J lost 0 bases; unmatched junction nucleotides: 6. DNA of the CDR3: TGTGCCAGCAGCCCCTCAGGGGGCATCTCCTACGAGCAGTACTTC. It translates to CASSPSGGISYEQYF.

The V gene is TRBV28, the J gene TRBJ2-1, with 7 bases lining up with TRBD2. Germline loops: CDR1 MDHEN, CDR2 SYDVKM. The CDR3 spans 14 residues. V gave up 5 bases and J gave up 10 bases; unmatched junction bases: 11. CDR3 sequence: CASSQGGSAGEQFF. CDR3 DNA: TGTGCCAGCAGTCAGGGCGGGAGTGCGGGCGAGCAGTTCTTC.

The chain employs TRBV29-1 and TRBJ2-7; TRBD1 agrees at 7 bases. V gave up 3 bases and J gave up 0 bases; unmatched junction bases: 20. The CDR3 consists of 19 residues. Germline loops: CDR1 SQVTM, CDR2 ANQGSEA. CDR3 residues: CSVDNPKGQQSQSSYEQYF. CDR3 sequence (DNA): TGCAGCGTTGATAACCCTAAGGGACAGCAATCGCAATCCTCCTACGAGCAGTACTTC.

CDR3 sequence (DNA): TGTGCCAGTAGTTCGACGACAGGGTTTCAGCCCCAGCATTTT. As protein: CASSSTTGFQPQHF. The rearrangement uses TRBV19 and TRBJ1-5, with 7 nucleotides matching TRBD1. In germline, CDR1 is LNHDA, CDR2 SQIVND (reference sequence). This CDR3 is 14 amino acids long. Unmatched junction bases numbered 7, after V lost 5 bases and J lost 6 bases.

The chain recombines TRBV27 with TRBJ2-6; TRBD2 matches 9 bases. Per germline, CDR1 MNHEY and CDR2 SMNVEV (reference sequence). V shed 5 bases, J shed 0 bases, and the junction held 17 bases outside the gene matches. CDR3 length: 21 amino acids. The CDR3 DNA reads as TGTGCCAGCAGTGAGTATCGACAACGACTAGCGGCCATCTCTGGGGCCAACGTCCTGACTTTC. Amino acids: CASSEYRQRLAAISGANVLTF.

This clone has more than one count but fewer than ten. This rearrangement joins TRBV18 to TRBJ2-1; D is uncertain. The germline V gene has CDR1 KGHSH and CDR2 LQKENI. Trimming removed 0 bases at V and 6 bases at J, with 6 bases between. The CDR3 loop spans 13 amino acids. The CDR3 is CASSPPSVNEQFF. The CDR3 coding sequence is TGTGCCAGCTCACCACCCTCCGTCAATGAGCAGTTCTTC.

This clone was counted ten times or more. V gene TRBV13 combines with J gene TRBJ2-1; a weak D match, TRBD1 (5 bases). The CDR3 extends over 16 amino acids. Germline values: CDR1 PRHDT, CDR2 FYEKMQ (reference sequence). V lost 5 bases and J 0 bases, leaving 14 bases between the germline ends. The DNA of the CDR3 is TGTGCCAGCAGCGCCTTACAGGAGAGCTCCTACAATGAGCAGTTCTTC. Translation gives CASSALQESSYNEQFF.

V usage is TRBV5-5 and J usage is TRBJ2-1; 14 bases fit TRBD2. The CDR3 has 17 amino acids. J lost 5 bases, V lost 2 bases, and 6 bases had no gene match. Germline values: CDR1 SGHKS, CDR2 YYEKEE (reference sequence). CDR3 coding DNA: TGTGCCAGCAGCTTTCCCGGGACTAGCGGGAGTGACAATGAGCAGTTCTTC. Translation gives CASSFPGTSGSDNEQFF.

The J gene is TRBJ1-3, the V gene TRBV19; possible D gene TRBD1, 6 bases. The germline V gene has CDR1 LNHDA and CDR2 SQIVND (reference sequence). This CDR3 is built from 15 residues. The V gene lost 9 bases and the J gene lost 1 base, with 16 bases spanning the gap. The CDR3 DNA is TGTGCCAGCTCCGTAAACAGGGAATCTGGAAACACCATATATTTT. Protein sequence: CASSVNRESGNTIYF.

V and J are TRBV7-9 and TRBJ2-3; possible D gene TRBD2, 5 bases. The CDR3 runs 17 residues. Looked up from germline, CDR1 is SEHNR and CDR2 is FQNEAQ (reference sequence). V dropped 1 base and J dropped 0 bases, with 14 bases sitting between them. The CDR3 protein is CASSLDEIAPSTDTQYF. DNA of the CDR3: TGTGCCAGCAGCTTAGATGAGATAGCGCCGAGCACAGATACGCAGTATTTT. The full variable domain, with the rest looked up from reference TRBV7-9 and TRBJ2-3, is DTGVSQNPRHKITKRGQNVTFRCDPISEHNRLYWYRQTLGQGPEFLTYFQNEAQLEKSRLLSDRFSAERPKGSFSTLEIQRTEQGDSAMYLCASSLDEIAPSTDTQYFGPGTRLTVL.

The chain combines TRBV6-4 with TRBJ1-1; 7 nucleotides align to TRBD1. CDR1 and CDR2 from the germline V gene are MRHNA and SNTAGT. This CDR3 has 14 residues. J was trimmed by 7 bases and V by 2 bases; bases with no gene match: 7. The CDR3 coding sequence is TGTGCCAGCAGTGACCTAGACCGGGACAGTGAAGCTTTCTTT. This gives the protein CASSDLDRDSEAFF.

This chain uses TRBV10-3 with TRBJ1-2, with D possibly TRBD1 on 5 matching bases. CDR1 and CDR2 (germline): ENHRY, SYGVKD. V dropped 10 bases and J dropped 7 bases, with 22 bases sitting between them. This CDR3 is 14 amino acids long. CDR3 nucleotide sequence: TGTGCCACCCTTATGGGGACTGGAGCCGGTGGCTACACCTTC. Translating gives CATLMGTGAGGYTF.

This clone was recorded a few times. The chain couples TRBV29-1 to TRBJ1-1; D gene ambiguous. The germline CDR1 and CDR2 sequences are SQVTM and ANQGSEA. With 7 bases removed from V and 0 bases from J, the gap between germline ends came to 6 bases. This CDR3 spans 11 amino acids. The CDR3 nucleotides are TGCAGCGCCAACATGAACACTGAAGCTTTCTTT. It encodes CSANMNTEAFF.

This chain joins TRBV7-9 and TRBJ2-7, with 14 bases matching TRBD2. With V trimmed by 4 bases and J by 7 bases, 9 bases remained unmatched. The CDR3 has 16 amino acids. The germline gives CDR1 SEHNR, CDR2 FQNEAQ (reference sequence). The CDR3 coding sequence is TGTGCCAGCAGCTCCGGGACTAGCGGGAGATGGGGGGAGCAGTACTTC. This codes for CASSSGTSGRWGEQYF.

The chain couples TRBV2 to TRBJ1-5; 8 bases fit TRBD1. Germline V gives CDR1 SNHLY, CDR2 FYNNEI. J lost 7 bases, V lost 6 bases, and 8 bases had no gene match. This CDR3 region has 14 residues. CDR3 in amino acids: CASRDRAQWQPQHF. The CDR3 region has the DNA TGTGCCAGCAGGGACAGGGCTCAATGGCAGCCCCAGCATTTT.

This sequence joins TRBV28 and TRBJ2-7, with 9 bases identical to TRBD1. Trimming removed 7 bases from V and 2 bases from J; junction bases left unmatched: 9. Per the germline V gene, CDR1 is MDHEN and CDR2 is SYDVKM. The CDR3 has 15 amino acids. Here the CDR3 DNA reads TGTGCCAGCAATATACCGGGACAGGGCCCCTACGAGCAGTACTTC. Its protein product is CASNIPGQGPYEQYF. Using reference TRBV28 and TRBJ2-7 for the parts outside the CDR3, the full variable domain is DVKVTQSSRYLVKRTGEKVFLECVQDMDHENMFWYRQDPGLGLRLIYFSYDVKMKEKGDIPEGYSVSREKKERFSLILESASTNQTSMYLCASNIPGQGPYEQYFGPGTRLTVT.

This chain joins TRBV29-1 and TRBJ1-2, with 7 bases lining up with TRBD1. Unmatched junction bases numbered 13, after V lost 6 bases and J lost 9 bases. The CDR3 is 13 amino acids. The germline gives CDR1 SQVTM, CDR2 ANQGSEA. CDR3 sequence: CSVSETGMHSYTF. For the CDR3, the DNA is TGCAGCGTCTCAGAGACAGGGATGCACAGCTACACCTTC.

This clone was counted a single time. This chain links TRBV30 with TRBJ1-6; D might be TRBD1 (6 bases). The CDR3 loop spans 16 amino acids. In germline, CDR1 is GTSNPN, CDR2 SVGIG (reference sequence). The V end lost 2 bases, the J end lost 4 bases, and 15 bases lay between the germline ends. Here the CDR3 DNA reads TGTGCCTGGAGTCCTTCCATGACAGGTTATAATTCACCCCTCCACTTT. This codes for CAWSPSMTGYNSPLHF.

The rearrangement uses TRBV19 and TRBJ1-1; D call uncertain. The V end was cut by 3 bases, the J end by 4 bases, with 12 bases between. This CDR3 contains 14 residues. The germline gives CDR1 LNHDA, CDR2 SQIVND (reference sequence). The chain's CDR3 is CASSIRLEGTEAFF. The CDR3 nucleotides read TGTGCCAGTAGTATCCGCCTGGAGGGCACTGAAGCTTTCTTT.

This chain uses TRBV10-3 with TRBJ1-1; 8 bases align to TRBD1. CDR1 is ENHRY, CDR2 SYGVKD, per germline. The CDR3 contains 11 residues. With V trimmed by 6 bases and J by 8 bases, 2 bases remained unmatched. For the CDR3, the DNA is TGTGCCATCAGGGCAGGGGGCGAAGCTTTCTTT. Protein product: CAIRAGGEAFF.

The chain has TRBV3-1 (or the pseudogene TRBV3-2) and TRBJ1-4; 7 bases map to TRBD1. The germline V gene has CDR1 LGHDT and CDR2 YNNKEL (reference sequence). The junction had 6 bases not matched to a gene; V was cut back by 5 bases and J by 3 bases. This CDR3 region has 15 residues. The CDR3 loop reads CASSKLTGPNEKLFF. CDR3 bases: TGTGCCAGCAGCAAGCTGACAGGGCCTAATGAAAAACTGTTTTTT.

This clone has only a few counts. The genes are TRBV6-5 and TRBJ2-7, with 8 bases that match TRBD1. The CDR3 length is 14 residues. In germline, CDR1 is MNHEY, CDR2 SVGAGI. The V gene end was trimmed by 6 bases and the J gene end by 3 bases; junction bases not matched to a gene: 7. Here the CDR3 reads CASRKDRDLYEQYF. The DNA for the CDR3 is TGTGCCAGCAGGAAGGACAGGGACCTCTACGAGCAGTACTTC.

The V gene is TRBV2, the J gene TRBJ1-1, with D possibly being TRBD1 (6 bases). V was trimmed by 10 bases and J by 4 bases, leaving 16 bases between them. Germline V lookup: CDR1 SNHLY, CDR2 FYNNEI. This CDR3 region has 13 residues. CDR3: CANAREGGTEAFF. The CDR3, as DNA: TGTGCCAACGCCAGGGAAGGGGGCACTGAAGCTTTCTTT.